The text below deals with one TCR beta chain. This clonotype was observed at least ten times. Its specific antigen is unknown. Per-base quality was not reported, and no clone a single base away is much larger than it. The time point label here, explained by the study, means: sample taken at primary tumor resection. The donors were some 76 patients from the lung TRACERx cohort who had early-stage, untreated non-small cell lung cancer. Without any cell sorting, TCR sequencing was performed on whole RNA extracted either from tumor and nontumor lung tissue or from cryopreserved PBMC samples. Patients were selected for TCR sequencing only if sufficient RNA was available from at least two tumor regions. Tumor and adjacent nontumor lung specimens were reviewed by a lung pathologist before selection. To prepare the library, 5' RACE was applied. TCRdb names NextSeq 500 as the instrument used. To allow correction of PCR and sequencing errors, the TCR library protocol tagged every TCR cDNA molecule with a unique molecular identifier. Under the source paper's analysis protocol: TCR identification, UMI-based error correction and CDR3 extraction were all carried out with Decombinator tools. TCRs above a frequency of 2 per 1,000, corresponding to the top 1% of the tumor frequency distribution, were defined as expanded. Expanded tumor TCRs were classed as regional if statistically deemed absent (corrected P<0.05) from at least one tumor region, otherwise ubiquitous. Each repertoire was subsampled 100 times to 5,000 TCRs, after which Renyi diversity was computed with the R vegan package. CDR3 similarity networks were built from amino acid triplet string-kernel similarity, connecting CDR3s with pairwise similarity above 0.82. TCRdb trimmed the raw reads at Q25, called clones with MiXCR and kept productive beta chains. One record per CDR3 amino acid sequence lists the most common genes and DNA. The V and J calls follow TCRdb's processing rather than the paper's. For this sample there are about 13,000 distinct CDR3 sequences; about 3.2% appear just once. Clones ranked in the top ten supply roughly a sixth of the sample.

The CDR3 contains 14 residues, cysteine and phenylalanine counted. Just the 42-base CDR3 DNA is kept, in frame starting at base 1. Looking up the germline V gene yields CDR1 SGHRS and CDR2 YFSETQ. Unmatched junction bases come to 4, with V trimmed by 3 bases and J by 2 bases. This specimen comes from a study of spatial heterogeneity in lung cancer (dated by TCRdb to between 2018 and 2021). Some background on the complete study: More beta-chain than alpha-chain transcripts were consistently detected, likely reflecting higher beta-chain transcript abundance. In the raw uncorrected reads, each unique combination of TCR and UMI appeared more than ten times on average. Both alpha and beta chains were TCR-sequenced in samples taken at surgery, namely 220 tumor regions, 63 to 70 matched nontumor lung samples and approximately 58 PBMC samples. Nonsynonymous mutation counts, determined by whole-exome sequencing of tumor tissue, were related to TCR repertoire features. TCR alpha and beta repertoires were quantitatively compared across multiple tumor regions, matched nontumor lung and blood in non-small cell lung cancer. In tumor regions, TCR transcript counts showed a strong correlation with a T cell transcriptional module score derived from matched bulk RNA-seq. Broad study findings and their caveats: Additional single-cell paired TCR alpha and beta sequencing was considered necessary to confirm, at a functional level, the hypothesis that regional TCRs recognize regional mutations. TCR-seq coverage of tumor T cells was estimated at only 5.5% to 8.5% for alpha chains and around 13% for beta chains. The number of expanded intratumoral alpha and beta TCRs correlated with the tumor nonsynonymous mutation count. The count of ubiquitous expanded TCRs correlated with the count of ubiquitous nonsynonymous mutations, and the count of regional expanded TCRs correlated with the count of regional nonsynonymous mutations.

This TCR derives from a male donor with early-stage non-small cell lung cancer. The rearranged segments are TRBV5-1 and TRBJ2-5, with 7 junctional bases fitting TRBD2. Sequenced here: lung tumor tissue, sampled at surgery. The sequence in DNA is TGCGCCAGCAGCTACGGGACTAAACAAGAGACCCAGTACTTC. Its translation reads: CASSYGTKQETQYF.